This record concerns one T cell receptor (beta chain) sequence. It lacks a known antigen. No base quality values were provided; no much bigger clone lies one nucleotide off. The protocol used for the library was the immunoSEQ multiplex PCR assay. RNA was extracted from all samples and reverse transcribed into cDNA, which served as template for TCR sequencing. First-strand cDNA was synthesized with SuperScript III using a 2:1 mix of oligo-dT and random hexamers. A synthetic immune receptor repertoire was used to assess amplification bias, and residual bias was removed computationally. The published analysis was carried out like this. Raw reads were preprocessed for error removal, and CDR3 was defined according to IMGT conventions as running from the conserved cysteine to phenylalanine. Clonality was computed as 1 minus the Shannon entropy, with the entropy normalized by log2 of the number of productive unique TCRs. Whether each scalp clone was CD4 or CD8 was inferred by checking scalp TCRbeta sequences against the CD4 and CD8 repertoires from sorted blood. TCRdb carries this immuneACCESS record with in-frame sequences only. Its versions omit some clonotypes, under half of them owing to an unresolved V gene in the studies checked, with the rest unexplained. Clone size and V and J calls were adopted from that table, with D and trimming inferred from the DNA. This sample lists hundreds of thousands of clones; roughly 69% were detected once. Of the sample, 1% to 1.5% is held by the ten largest clones.

This sample is part of a study of CD8+ T cells in alopecia areata (dated by TCRdb to between 2017 and 2018). In the study overall: Treated patients were enrolled in an open-label pilot trial of oral tofacitinib at 5 to 10 mg twice daily for moderate-to-severe alopecia areata. Patients stayed on tofacitinib for 6 to 18 months and then had 6 months of follow-up off drug so that delayed response and recurrence could be assessed. To study T cell clonal expansion in alopecia areata, the researchers applied high-throughput TCRbeta sequencing to both the C3H/HeJ mouse model and human patients. Scalp tissue and sorted CD4+ and CD8+ peripheral blood T cells from patchy and totalis/universalis alopecia areata patients and from healthy controls were covered by human TCRbeta sequencing. Biopsies were taken from tofacitinib-treated patients at baseline and at 4 and 24 weeks of treatment, and a later scalp biopsy was taken in several of the tofacitinib-treated patients. Scalp clonality was compared among normal scalp (n=4), patchy alopecia areata scalp (n=8), and alopecia totalis/universalis scalp (n=8). RNA was obtained with the PAXgene miRNA kit for fixed scalp, the miRNeasy kit for PBMCs, and the RNeasy kit for mouse skin. immunoSEQ multiplex PCR using 35 Vbeta forward primers and 13 Jbeta reverse primers was used to amplify TCRbeta CDR3 regions. The paper's findings and limits, for the study overall: Compared with normal scalp, lesional scalp, particularly in alopecia totalis/universalis, had higher clonality and more expanded CD8+ clones, which suggests antigenic drive. Unlike mouse skin, which is dominated by gammadelta T cells, normal human skin has resident alphabeta T cells that are also sequenced, and this complicates analysis of the scalp TCR repertoire. Shared TCR sequences between patients were less evident than in mice, which may be partly attributable to HLA diversity in the patient population.

The intended sense of this specimen's time point label: baseline before oral tofacitinib. From alopecia areata patients, peripheral blood was collected along with lesional scalp punch biopsies. PBMCs were separated by density centrifugation and stained for CD3, CD4 and CD8, after which CD4+ and CD8+ T cells were sorted on a FACSAria. This sequence originates from a human donor with alopecia areata. This specimen consisted of CD4+ T cells sorted from blood, obtained at week 0.

CDR3 region: CASSLWTGGNEKLFF. DNA sequence: TGTGCCAGCAGTTTGTGGACAGGGGGGAATGAAAAACTGTTTTTT. The chain is made from TRBV28 and TRBJ1-4, and 10 junction bases match TRBD1. From the germline V gene, CDR1 is MDHEN and CDR2 is SYDVKM. Trimmed from V: 3 bases; trimmed from J: 5 bases; junction bases lacking a gene match: 3. Inclusive of the bounding cysteine and phenylalanine, the CDR3 is 15 residues long. Only CDR3 DNA remains: 45 bases, in frame from the first base.